This T cell receptor (beta chain) was recovered during a study of blood T cells in healthy people across ages. The germline gives CDR1 SGHNT, CDR2 YYREEE (reference sequence). There are 12 residues in the CDR3. The V end lost 6 bases, the J end lost 7 bases, and 10 bases lay between the germline ends. It was with a sample-barcoded 5' primer and a J-beta primer mix that a second PCR of roughly 6 to 12 cycles was run. TCRdb re-called the 5' RACE reads with MiXCR, one entry per CDR3 protein. In the table there are some 790,000 distinct CDR3 sequences, more than 25% of which are singletons. Sequences were obtained from blood. The source is an elderly woman in good health. The rearrangement joins TRBV5-4 to TRBJ2-2, with D unclear. The CDR3 DNA reads as TGTGCCAGCAAAAAGCAAGACGGGGAGCTGTTTTTT. This gives the protein CASKKQDGELFF.